The 23 T cell receptor beta chains below come from one sample, sequenced in a study of blood T cells in healthy people across ages. For the second PCR, which ran for about 7 to 11 cycles, a sample-barcoded 5' primer and a J-beta primer mix were used. TCRdb used MiXCR to reprocess the 5' RACE reads, holding one entry per CDR3 protein. The sample lists under 700,000 distinct CDR3 sequences, around 24% occurring once. This sample was shared with a second study, whose subject was T cells of mothers and their children.

Specimen: blood. The receptors come from a boy under 18 in good health.

A remark on this clonotype: The junction departs from germline at one end; a sequencing error may be responsible. CDR3 sequence reads: CSARRDRGLYDYTF. CDR3 in DNA: TGCAGTGCTAGAAGGGACAGGGGGCTGTATGACTACACCTTC. The V gene is TRBV20-1, the J gene TRBJ1-2, with 12 bases fitting TRBD1. Germline V lookup: CDR1 DFQATT, CDR2 SNEGSKA (reference sequence). The CDR3 runs 14 residues.

This clonotype was seen many times. V usage is TRBV13 and J usage is TRBJ2-7; D is possibly TRBD1 (7 bases). The CDR3 runs to 14 residues. Germline V gives CDR1 PRHDT, CDR2 FYEKMQ (reference sequence). V dropped 1 base and J dropped 7 bases, with 14 bases sitting between them. For the CDR3, the DNA is TGTGCCAGCAGCTTAGAGGGGGGACAGCTAGAGCAGTACTTC. Amino acids: CASSLEGGQLEQYF.

This clonotype has just a few counts. The chain recombines TRBV7-9 with TRBJ1-3, with D hard to call. The germline CDR1 and CDR2 sequences are SEHNR and FQNEAQ (reference sequence). The CDR3 has 14 amino acids. V dropped 1 base and J dropped 3 bases, with 7 bases sitting between them. The CDR3: CASSLDGGGNTIYF. CDR3 in DNA: TGTGCCAGCAGCTTAGACGGAGGTGGAAACACCATATATTTT.

This clonotype has more than one count but fewer than ten. The chain recombines TRBV6-5 with TRBJ1-1, with a weak D call TRBD1 (5 bases). V was clipped by 7 bases and J by 5 bases, with 20 bases between them. The germline V gene encodes CDR1 MNHEY and CDR2 SVGAGI. This CDR3 contains 15 residues. CDR3: CASIPPAGGVTEAFF. CDR3 coding DNA: TGTGCCAGCATCCCACCAGCTGGGGGGGTAACTGAAGCTTTCTTT.

This clonotype was seen a few times. This chain links TRBV5-5 with TRBJ2-5; 8 positions agree with TRBD2. CDR3 length equals 15 residues. With 4 bases clipped from V and 7 bases from J, the junction kept 12 bases outside the gene matches. The V gene's germline CDR1 is SGHKS and CDR2 YYEKEE (reference sequence). CDR3 sequence reads: CASSLLREGQWTQYF. CDR3 coding DNA: TGTGCCAGCAGCCTCTTACGGGAGGGCCAATGGACCCAGTACTTC.

The chain couples TRBV18 to TRBJ2-7; maybe TRBD1 (5 bases). This CDR3 spans 13 amino acids. V dropped 1 base and J dropped 5 bases, with 9 bases sitting between them. CDR1 is KGHSH and CDR2 is LQKENI in the germline V gene. CDR3 amino acids: CASSPQGYNEQYF. The CDR3 region has the DNA TGTGCCAGCTCACCACAGGGGTACAACGAGCAGTACTTC.

The V and J genes are TRBV25-1 and TRBJ2-5; D ambiguous. Germline assignment: CDR1 MGHDK and CDR2 SYGVNS. Trimming pared 7 bases from V and 5 bases from J, leaving 5 bases between. This CDR3 has 10 amino acids. CDR3 nucleotides: TGTGCCAGCACTCCGGAGACCCAGTACTTC. Its protein is CASTPETQYF. Drawing the rest from reference TRBV25-1 and TRBJ2-5, the complete variable domain is EADIYQTPRYLVIGTGKKITLECSQTMGHDKMYWYQQDPGMELHLIHYSYGVNSTEKGDLSSESTVSRIRTEHFPLTLESARPSHTSQYLCASTPETQYFGPGTRLLVL.

This clonotype was detected many times. This sequence joins TRBV6-6 and TRBJ1-1, with D unresolved. Germline V CDR1 and CDR2: MNHNY, SVGAGI (reference sequence). V lost 2 bases and J lost 0, with 7 bases in between. The length of the CDR3 is 14 residues. CDR3 protein: CASSYGGLNTEAFF. Here the CDR3 DNA reads TGTGCCAGCAGTTACGGCGGACTGAACACTGAAGCTTTCTTT.

The V call is TRBV5-5, the J call TRBJ2-3, with D unresolved. The CDR3 spans 12 residues. Germline-derived CDR1 and CDR2 are SGHKS and YYEKEE (reference sequence). V was cut by 5 bases and J by 0 bases, with 4 bases left in between. CDR3 in amino acids: CASRISTDTQYF. The CDR3 DNA reads as TGTGCCAGCAGGATTAGCACAGATACGCAGTATTTT. Combining the CDR3 with reference TRBV5-5 and TRBJ2-3 gives the whole variable domain DAGVTQSPTHLIKTRGQQVTLRCSPISGHKSVSWYQQVLGQGPQFIFQYYEKEERGRGNFPDRFSARQFPNYSSELNVNALLLGDSALYLCASRISTDTQYFGPGTRLTVL.

This clonotype turned up a few times. The chain couples TRBV7-7 to TRBJ2-5; D is possibly TRBD2 (7 bases). The CDR3 totals 14 residues. Germline V gene lookup returns CDR1 SSHAT and CDR2 FNYEAQ (reference sequence). The CDR3 coding sequence is TGTGCTAGCTCATGGGGGGGGCCTCGAGAGACCCAGTACTTC. Its protein product is CASSWGGPRETQYF. The variable domain in full, with the rest retrieved from reference TRBV7-7 and TRBJ2-5, is GAGVSQSPRYKVTKRGQDVTLRCDPISSHATLYWYQQALGQGPEFLTYFNYEAQPDKSGLPSDRFSAERPEGSISTLTIQRTEQRDSAMYRCASSWGGPRETQYFGPGTRLLVL.

A word on this clonotype: This CDR3 is missing its conserved last phenylalanine or tryptophan, likely due to a read error. J is TRBJ1-4 and V is TRBV5-6; no definite D call. The V gene's germline CDR1 is SGHDT and CDR2 YYEEEE. The CDR3 sequence is 15 residues long. V shed 3 bases and J shed 0 bases, with 9 bases lying between them. The CDR3 sequence is CASSWVHATNEKLFL. The CDR3 nucleotides read TGTGCCAGCAGCTGGGTACATGCAACTAATGAAAAACTGTTTCTT.

This clonotype occurred a few times. V gene TRBV18 combines with J gene TRBJ1-3; the match to TRBD1 covers 8 bases. CDR1 is KGHSH, CDR2 LQKENI, per germline. The CDR3 has 13 residues. The ends lost 11 bases at V and 2 bases at J; junction bases unmatched: 5. CDR3 sequence: CAGRGPTGNTIYF. Written as DNA, the CDR3 is TGTGCCGGCAGGGGGCCGACTGGAAACACCATATATTTT.

The chain is built from TRBV24-1 and TRBJ2-6; maybe TRBD1 (7 bases). Per germline, CDR1 KGHDR and CDR2 SFDVKD. The CDR3 length is 17 residues. Trimming pared 3 bases from V and 4 bases from J, leaving 15 bases between. CDR3 in amino acids: CATSDAGQSAGANVLTF. CDR3 DNA: TGTGCCACCAGTGATGCGGGACAGTCGGCAGGGGCCAACGTCCTGACTTTC.

The rearrangement links TRBV29-1 to TRBJ2-5; 7 bases align to TRBD1. There are 12 residues in the CDR3. V shed 6 bases, J shed 2 bases, and the junction held 3 bases outside the gene matches. CDR1 and CDR2 from the germline V gene are SQVTM and ANQGSEA. The CDR3 coding sequence is TGCAGCGTCCAGGGACAGCAAGAGACCCAGTACTTC. Amino acid sequence: CSVQGQQETQYF.

This clonotype occurred a few times. The gene calls are TRBV28 and TRBJ2-7; no clear D gene. The V gene lost 0 bases and the J gene lost 2 bases, with 5 bases spanning the gap. The CDR3 runs 13 residues. From germline, CDR1 is MDHEN and CDR2 SYDVKM. The CDR3 is CASSLWSPYEQYF. The CDR3 nucleotides read TGTGCCAGCAGTTTATGGTCCCCCTACGAGCAGTACTTC.

A few counts support this clonotype. The chain joins TRBV6-6 to TRBJ2-2, with no clear D. Germline-derived CDR1 and CDR2 are MNHNY and SVGAGI (reference sequence). Deletions cut 6 bases from V and 0 bases from J, with 14 bases between. CDR3 size: 16 residues. Here the CDR3 DNA reads TGTGCCAGCAGGCCATTAGGTGTCGCGAACACCGGGGAGCTGTTTTTT. Its translation: CASRPLGVANTGELFF.

The genes are TRBV7-6 and TRBJ2-1; a possible D gene is TRBD1 (5 bases). The V gene lost 1 base and the J gene lost 9 bases, with 13 bases spanning the gap. This CDR3 is 14 amino acids long. The germline V gene has CDR1 SGHVS and CDR2 FNYEAQ. The CDR3 coding sequence is TGTGCCAGCAGCTTAGGTCCCAGGGCCATTGAGCAGTTCTTC. Encoded protein: CASSLGPRAIEQFF.

CDR3 sequence reads: CASSQGLTEAFF. The CDR3 bases are TGTGCCAGCAGCCAGGGTCTCACTGAAGCTTTCTTT. The chain uses TRBV6-6 and TRBJ1-1; D is perhaps TRBD1 (5 bases). V was pared by 6 bases and J by 4 bases, with 9 bases between. This CDR3 is 12 amino acids long. Germline V gene lookup returns CDR1 MNHNY and CDR2 SVGAGI (reference sequence).

The chain links TRBV20-1 to TRBJ2-5; possibly TRBD1 or TRBD2 for D (5 bases each). There are 14 residues in the CDR3. Germline V gene lookup returns CDR1 DFQATT and CDR2 SNEGSKA (reference sequence). Trimming took off 3 bases at V and 1 base at J, with 12 bases between the two ends. CDR3 amino acids: CSASGAQTQETQYF. CDR3 bases: TGCAGTGCTAGCGGGGCGCAAACCCAAGAGACCCAGTACTTC.

This sequence joins TRBV28 and TRBJ1-4; no clear D gene. Germline CDR1 and CDR2: MDHEN and SYDVKM. The length of the CDR3 is 14 residues. V was clipped by 3 bases and J by 8 bases, with 13 bases between them. CDR3 in amino acids: CASSFEGGPEKLFF. For the CDR3, the DNA is TGTGCCAGCAGTTTCGAGGGCGGGCCCGAAAAACTGTTTTTT.

V is TRBV28 and J is TRBJ2-4; D unresolved. V gave up 5 bases and J gave up 0 bases, with 17 bases separating them. Germline CDR1 reads MDHEN; CDR2 reads SYDVKM. The CDR3 is 17 residues long. The CDR3 region is CASSSLVRRLAKNIQYF. Written as DNA, the CDR3 is TGTGCCAGCAGTAGTCTTGTCCGGCGACTAGCCAAAAACATTCAGTACTTC.

Concerning this clonotype: Germline is not matched at one junction end, which may reflect a read error. The rearrangement links TRBV7-2 to TRBJ2-3; D remains unclear. The CDR3 has 12 residues. Germline CDR1 SGHTA, CDR2 FQGNSA. The DNA of the CDR3 is TGTGCCAGCAGCGCCCGCTCAGATATGCAGTATTTT. This sequence encodes CASSARSDMQYF.

The V gene is TRBV6-1, the J gene TRBJ2-5, with 8 bases matching TRBD2. CDR3 length equals 11 residues. Germline V gene sequence: CDR1 MNHNS, CDR2 SASEGT. The V gene end was trimmed by 8 bases and the J gene end by 10 bases; junction bases not matched to a gene: 6. CDR3 coding DNA: TGTGCCAGCTCGGGGGGGCTTGGCCAGTACTTC. The encoded protein is CASSGGLGQYF.